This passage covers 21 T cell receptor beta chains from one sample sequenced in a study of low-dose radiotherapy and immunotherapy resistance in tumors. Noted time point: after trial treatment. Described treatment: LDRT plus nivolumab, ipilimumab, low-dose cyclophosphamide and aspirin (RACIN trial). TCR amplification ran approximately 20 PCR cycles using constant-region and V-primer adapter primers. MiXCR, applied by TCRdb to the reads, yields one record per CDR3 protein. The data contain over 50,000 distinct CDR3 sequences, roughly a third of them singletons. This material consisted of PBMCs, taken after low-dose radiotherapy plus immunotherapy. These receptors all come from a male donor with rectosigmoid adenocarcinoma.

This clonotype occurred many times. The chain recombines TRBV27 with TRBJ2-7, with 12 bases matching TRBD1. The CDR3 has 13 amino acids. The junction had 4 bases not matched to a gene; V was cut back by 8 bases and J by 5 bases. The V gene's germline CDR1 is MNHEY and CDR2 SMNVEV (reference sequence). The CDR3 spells CASEGTGGDEQYF. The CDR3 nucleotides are TGTGCCAGCGAAGGGACAGGGGGCGACGAGCAGTACTTC.

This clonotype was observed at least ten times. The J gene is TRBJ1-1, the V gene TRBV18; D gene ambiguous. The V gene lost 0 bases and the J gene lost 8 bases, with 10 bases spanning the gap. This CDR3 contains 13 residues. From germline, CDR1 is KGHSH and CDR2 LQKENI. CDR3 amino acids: CASSPPSQAEAFF. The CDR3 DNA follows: TGTGCCAGCTCACCACCATCCCAAGCAGAAGCTTTCTTT.

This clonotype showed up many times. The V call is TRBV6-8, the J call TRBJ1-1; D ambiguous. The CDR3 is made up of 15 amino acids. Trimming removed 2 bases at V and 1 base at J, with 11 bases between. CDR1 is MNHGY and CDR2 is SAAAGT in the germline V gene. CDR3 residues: CASSYRRHQNTEAFF. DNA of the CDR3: TGTGCCAGCAGTTACCGCCGACACCAGAACACTGAAGCTTTCTTT.

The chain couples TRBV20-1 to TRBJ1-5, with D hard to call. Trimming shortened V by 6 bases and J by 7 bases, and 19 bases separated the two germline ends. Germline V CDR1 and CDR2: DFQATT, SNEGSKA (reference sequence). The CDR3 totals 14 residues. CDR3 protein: CSANRGREGQPQHF. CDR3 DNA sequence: TGCAGTGCCAACCGTGGGAGGGAAGGACAGCCCCAGCATTTT.

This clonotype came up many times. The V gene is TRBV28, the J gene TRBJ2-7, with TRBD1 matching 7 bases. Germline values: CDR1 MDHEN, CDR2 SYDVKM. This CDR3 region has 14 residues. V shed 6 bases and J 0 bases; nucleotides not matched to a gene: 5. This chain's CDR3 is CASRRQGFSYEQYF. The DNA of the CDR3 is TGTGCCAGCAGGAGACAGGGCTTCTCCTACGAGCAGTACTTC. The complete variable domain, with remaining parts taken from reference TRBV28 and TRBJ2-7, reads DVKVTQSSRYLVKRTGEKVFLECVQDMDHENMFWYRQDPGLGLRLIYFSYDVKMKEKGDIPEGYSVSREKKERFSLILESASTNQTSMYLCASRRQGFSYEQYFGPGTRLTVT.

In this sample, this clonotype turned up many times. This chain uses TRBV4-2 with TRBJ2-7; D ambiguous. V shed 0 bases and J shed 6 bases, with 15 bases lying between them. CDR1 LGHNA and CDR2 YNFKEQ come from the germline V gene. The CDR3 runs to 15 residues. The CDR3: CASSQDHGVSGEQYF. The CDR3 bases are TGTGCCAGCAGCCAAGATCATGGGGTTTCGGGCGAGCAGTACTTC.

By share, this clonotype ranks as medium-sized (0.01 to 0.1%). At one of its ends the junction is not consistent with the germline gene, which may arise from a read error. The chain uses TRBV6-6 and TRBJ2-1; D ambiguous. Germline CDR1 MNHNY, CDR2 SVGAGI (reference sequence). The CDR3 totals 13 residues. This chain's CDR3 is CASSDSPGTEQFF. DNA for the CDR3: TGTGCCAGCAGTGACTCTCCCGGCACTGAGCAGTTCTTC.

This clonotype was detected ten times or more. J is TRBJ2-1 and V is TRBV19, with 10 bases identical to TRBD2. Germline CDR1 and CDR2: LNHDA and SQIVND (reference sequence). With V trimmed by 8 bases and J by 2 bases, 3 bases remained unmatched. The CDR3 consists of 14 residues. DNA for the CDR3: TGTGCCAGTTCGCTAGCGGGGGCCTACAATGAGCAGTTCTTC. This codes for CASSLAGAYNEQFF.

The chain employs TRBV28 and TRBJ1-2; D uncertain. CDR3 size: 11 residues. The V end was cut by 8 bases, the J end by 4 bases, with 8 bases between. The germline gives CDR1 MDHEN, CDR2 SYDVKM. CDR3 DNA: TGTGCCAGCCAACGTGCCTATGGCTACACCTTC. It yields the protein CASQRAYGYTF.

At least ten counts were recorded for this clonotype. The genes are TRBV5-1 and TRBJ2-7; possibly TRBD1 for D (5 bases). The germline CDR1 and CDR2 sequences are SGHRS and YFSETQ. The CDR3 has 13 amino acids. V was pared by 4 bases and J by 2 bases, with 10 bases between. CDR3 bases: TGCGCCAGCAGCCCCTCAGGGACCTACGAGCAGTACTTC. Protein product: CASSPSGTYEQYF.

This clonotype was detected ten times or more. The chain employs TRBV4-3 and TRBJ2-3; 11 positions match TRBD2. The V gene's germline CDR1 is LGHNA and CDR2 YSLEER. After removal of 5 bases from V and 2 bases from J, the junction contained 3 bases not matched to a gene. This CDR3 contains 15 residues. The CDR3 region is CASSSSGGYTDTQYF. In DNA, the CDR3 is TGCGCCAGCAGCTCTAGCGGGGGGTACACAGATACGCAGTATTTT.

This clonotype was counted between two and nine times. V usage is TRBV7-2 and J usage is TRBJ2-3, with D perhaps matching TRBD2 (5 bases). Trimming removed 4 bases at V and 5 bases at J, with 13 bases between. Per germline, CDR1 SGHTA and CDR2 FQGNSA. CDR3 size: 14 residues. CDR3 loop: CASSSGLQGDTQYF. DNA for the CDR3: TGTGCCAGCAGCTCCGGACTGCAAGGAGATACGCAGTATTTT. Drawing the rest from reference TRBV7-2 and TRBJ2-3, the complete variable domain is GAGVSQSPSNKVTEKGKDVELRCDPISGHTALYWYRQSLGQGLEFLIYFQGNSAPDKSGLPSDRFSAERTGGSVSTLTIQRTQQEDSAVYLCASSSGLQGDTQYFGPGTRLTVL.

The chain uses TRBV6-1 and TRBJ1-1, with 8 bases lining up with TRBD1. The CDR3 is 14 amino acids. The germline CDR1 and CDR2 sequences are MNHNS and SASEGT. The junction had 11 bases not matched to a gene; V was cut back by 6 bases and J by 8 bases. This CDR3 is CASRLDRGGFEAFF. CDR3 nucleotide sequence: TGTGCCAGCAGACTCGACAGGGGAGGTTTCGAAGCTTTCTTT.

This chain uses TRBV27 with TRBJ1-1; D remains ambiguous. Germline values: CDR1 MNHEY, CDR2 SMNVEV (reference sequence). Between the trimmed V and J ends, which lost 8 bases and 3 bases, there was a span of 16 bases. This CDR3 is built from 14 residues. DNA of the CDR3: TGTGCCAGCGGTCCAGGAGACGGAGACACTGAAGCTTTCTTT. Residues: CASGPGDGDTEAFF.

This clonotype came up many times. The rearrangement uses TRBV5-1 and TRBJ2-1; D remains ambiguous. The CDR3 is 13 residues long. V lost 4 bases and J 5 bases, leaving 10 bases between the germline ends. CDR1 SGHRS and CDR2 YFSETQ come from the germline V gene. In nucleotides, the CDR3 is TGCGCCAGCAGCACCGTACCTAACAATGAGCAGTTCTTC. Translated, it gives CASSTVPNNEQFF.

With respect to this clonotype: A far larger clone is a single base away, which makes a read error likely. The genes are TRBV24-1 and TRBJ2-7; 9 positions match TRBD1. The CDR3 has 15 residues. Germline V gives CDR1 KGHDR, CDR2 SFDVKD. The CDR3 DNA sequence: TGTGCCATCAGTTTAATCGGGACAGGGAGCTACGAGCAGTACTTC. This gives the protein CAISLIGTGSYEQYF.

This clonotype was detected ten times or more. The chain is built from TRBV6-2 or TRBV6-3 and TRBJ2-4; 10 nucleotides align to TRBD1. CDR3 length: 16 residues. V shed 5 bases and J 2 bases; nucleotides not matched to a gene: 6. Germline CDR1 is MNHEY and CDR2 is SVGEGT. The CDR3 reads CASSERDRGTKNIQYF. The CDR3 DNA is TGTGCCAGCAGTGAAAGGGACAGGGGAACCAAAAACATTCAGTACTTC.

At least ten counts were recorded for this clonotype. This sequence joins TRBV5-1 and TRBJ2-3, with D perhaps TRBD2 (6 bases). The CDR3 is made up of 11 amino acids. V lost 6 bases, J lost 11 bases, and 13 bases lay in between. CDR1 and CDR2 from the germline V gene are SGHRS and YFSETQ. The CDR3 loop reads CASTGGEGQYF. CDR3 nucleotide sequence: TGCGCCAGCACCGGGGGAGAGGGGCAGTATTTT.

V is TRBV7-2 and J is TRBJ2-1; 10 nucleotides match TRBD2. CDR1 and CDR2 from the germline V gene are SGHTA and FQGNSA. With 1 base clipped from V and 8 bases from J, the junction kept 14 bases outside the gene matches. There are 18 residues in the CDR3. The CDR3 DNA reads TGTGCCAGCAGCTTAGGGGAGGAGCGGGAGGGCCCCTTCGATGAGCAGTTCTTC. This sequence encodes CASSLGEEREGPFDEQFF. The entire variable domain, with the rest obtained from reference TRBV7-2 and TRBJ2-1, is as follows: GAGVSQSPSNKVTEKGKDVELRCDPISGHTALYWYRQSLGQGLEFLIYFQGNSAPDKSGLPSDRFSAERTGGSVSTLTIQRTQQEDSAVYLCASSLGEEREGPFDEQFFGPGTRLTVL.

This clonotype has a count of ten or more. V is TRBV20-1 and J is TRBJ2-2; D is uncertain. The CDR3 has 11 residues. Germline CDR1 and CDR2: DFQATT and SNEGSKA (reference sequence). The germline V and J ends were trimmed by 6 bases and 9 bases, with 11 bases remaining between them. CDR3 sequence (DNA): TGCAGTGCGGAAGTGGGGAGGGAGCTGTTTTTT. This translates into CSAEVGRELFF.

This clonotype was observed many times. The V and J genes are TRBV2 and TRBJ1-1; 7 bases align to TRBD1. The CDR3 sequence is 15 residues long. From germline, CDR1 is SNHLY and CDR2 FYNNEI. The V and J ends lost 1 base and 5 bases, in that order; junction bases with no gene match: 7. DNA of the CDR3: TGTGCCAGCAGTGAAGGGCCAGGGGGAGGAACTGAAGCTTTCTTT. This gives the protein CASSEGPGGGTEAFF.